This record covers a single T cell receptor beta chain. For repertoire sequencing, the TCR beta CDR3 regions were amplified from RNA transcripts. The first round was an RT-PCR with HTBI primers, and the second round was a multiplex PCR. TCRdb called the multiplex PCR reads again in MiXCR, with one record for every CDR3 protein. The profile shows a few hundred thousand distinct CDR3 sequences, 20% to 25% of them singletons. This CDR3 contains 14 residues. Germline values: CDR1 SGHTA, CDR2 FQGTGA. V shed 2 bases and J shed 4 bases, with 11 bases lying between them. The sample is drawn from a study of Graves' ophthalmopathy and Graves' hyperthyroidism.

Sequencing was done on a sample of peripheral blood. The chain employs TRBV7-3 and TRBJ2-5; tentative D call: TRBD1 (5 bases). The receptor comes from a woman between 50 and 59 years old with Graves' ophthalmopathy. The CDR3 sequence: CASSLLGPRETQYF. DNA of the CDR3: TGTGCCAGCAGCTTATTGGGGCCACGAGAGACCCAGTACTTC.